Presented here are 5 T cell receptor beta chains from one specimen sequenced in a study of blood T cell repertoires in COVID-19. TCRdb's copy holds only in-frame clones and misses some; the assay was immunoSEQ multiplex PCR. The repertoire holds 30,000 to 35,000 clones, roughly 88% seen once, with about 21% in the top ten. Sequencing used peripheral blood. The receptors shown here come from an older man with acute or convalescent COVID-19.

The chain has TRBV11-2 and TRBJ1-6; 8 nucleotides match TRBD1. The CDR3 totals 15 residues. Trimming removed 5 bases from V and 8 bases from J; junction bases left unmatched: 8. The germline V gene has CDR1 SGHAT and CDR2 FQNNGV. The CDR3 reads CASSITGGAYSPLHF. CDR3 nucleotide sequence: TGTGCCAGCAGCATTACAGGGGGGGCATATTCACCCCTCCACTTT.

The chain combines TRBV18 with TRBJ2-7; weak D call: TRBD1 (6 bases). Germline assignment: CDR1 KGHSH and CDR2 LQKENI. The CDR3 spans 13 residues. Between the trimmed V and J ends, which lost 6 bases and 0 bases, there was a span of 9 bases. CDR3 protein: CASSPDSSYEQYF. The CDR3 DNA follows: TGTGCCAGCTCCCCGGACAGCTCCTACGAGCAGTACTTC.

This sequence joins TRBV18 and TRBJ1-1; 8 bases are a match to TRBD1. The germline V gene has CDR1 KGHSH and CDR2 LQKENI. CDR3 length: 15 amino acids. After removal of 6 bases from V and 4 bases from J, the junction contained 10 bases not matched to a gene. The CDR3 DNA is TGTGCCAGCTCGCGGCCCGGGACAGGTCTCACTGAAGCTTTCTTT. Amino acids: CASSRPGTGLTEAFF. Combining the CDR3 with reference TRBV18 and TRBJ1-1 gives the whole variable domain NAGVMQNPRHLVRRRGQEARLRCSPMKGHSHVYWYRQLPEEGLKFMVYLQKENIIDESGMPKERFSAEFPKEGPSILRIQQVVRGDSAAYFCASSRPGTGLTEAFFGQGTRLTVV.

The rearrangement joins TRBV5-6 to TRBJ2-5, with 12 bases lining up with TRBD2. The CDR3 runs 16 residues. The V segment lost 7 bases and the J segment 4 bases; nucleotides outside the gene matches: 11. CDR1 and CDR2 from the germline V gene are SGHDT and YYEEEE. DNA for the CDR3: TGTGCCAGCCACGAGGGGCTAGCGGGGGGGCCAGAGACCCAGTACTTC. As protein: CASHEGLAGGPETQYF.

The chain uses TRBV18 and TRBJ2-5; D unresolved. V shed 3 bases and J shed 1 base, with 9 bases lying between them. The CDR3 runs to 14 residues. Germline lookup yields CDR1 KGHSH and CDR2 LQKENI. CDR3 residues: CASSPTPPQETQYF. CDR3 coding DNA: TGTGCCAGCTCACCGACTCCACCCCAAGAGACCCAGTACTTC.